This T cell receptor (beta chain) was sequenced during a study of shared clonotypes between healthy human individuals. For the study at large: The people who gave samples were two women and three men aged 18 to 49. CD4 naive and CD4 memory each took three plates per donor, while CD8 naive took two and CD8 memory one.

Researchers ran the assay at a deep level. TCRdb keeps only in-frame clones here, not all; method: immunoSEQ multiplex PCR. The repertoire has over 2,000,000 clones, 93% of them found once; the top ten carry under 2%. Trimming removed 4 bases at V and 0 bases at J, with 10 bases between. The CDR3 spans 15 residues. Germline V gene data show CDR1 as SGHNT and CDR2 as YYREEE (reference sequence). Naive CD8 isolation took CD45RO-negative cells positively selected for CCR7 and excluded terminally differentiated effector memory CD45RA+ cells. The sequencing sample was made of naive CD8+ T cells from PBMCs. V is TRBV5-4 and J is TRBJ2-2; unclear D gene. The sequence was collected from a man aged 18 to 29 in good health. Some clones in this sample may be carry-over from other donors' samples. In DNA form, the CDR3 reads TGTGCCAGCAGCCCGGACGGTACGAACACCGGGGAGCTGTTTTTT. This encodes CASSPDGTNTGELFF.